This T cell receptor (beta chain) is drawn from a study of blood T cell repertoires in COVID-19. Across the study: Specimens from acute and convalescent COVID-19 originated in the United States, Italy and Spain. PBMCs, B-cell-depleted T cells, or T cells were the source of the cDNA or gDNA that made up the material.

Original processing notes: Amplifying reference gene primers gave estimates of nucleated cell counts. Some clones are missing from TCRdb's copy, which holds only in-frame ones; the method was immunoSEQ multiplex PCR. V and J calls and clone size are as listed in that table; D and trimming were resolved from the DNA. The sample holds approximately 330,000 clones; roughly 89% are singletons and the top ten take 9.5% to 10%. Trimming cost V 0 bases and J 7 bases, with 11 bases left between them. Germline CDR1 and CDR2: SGDLS and YYNGEE. This CDR3 is 13 amino acids long. This clone was detected once. The chain combines TRBV9 with TRBJ2-7; a possible D gene is TRBD2 (5 bases). This TCR was sampled from a man younger than 45 with COVID-19, enrolled during active disease. The specimen was peripheral blood. The DNA for the CDR3 is TGTGCCAGCAGCGTAGACCAGTCGGGGGAGCAGTACTTC. Translated: CASSVDQSGEQYF.